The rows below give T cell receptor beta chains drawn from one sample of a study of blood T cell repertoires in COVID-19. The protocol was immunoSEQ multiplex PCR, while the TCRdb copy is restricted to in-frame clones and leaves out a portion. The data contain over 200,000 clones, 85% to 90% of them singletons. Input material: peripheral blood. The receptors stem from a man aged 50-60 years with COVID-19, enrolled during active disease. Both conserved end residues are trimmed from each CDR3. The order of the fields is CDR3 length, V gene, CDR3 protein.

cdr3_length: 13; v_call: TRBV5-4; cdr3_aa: ASSLVGTSDHEQY
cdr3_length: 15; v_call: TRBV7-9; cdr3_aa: ASSLAGATDSPYGYT
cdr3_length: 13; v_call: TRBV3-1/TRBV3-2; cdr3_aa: ASSDHRGVNTEAF
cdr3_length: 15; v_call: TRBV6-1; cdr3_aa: ASSGKWGADSYNEQF
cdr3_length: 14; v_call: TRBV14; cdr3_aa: ASSPIGGGLNEKLF
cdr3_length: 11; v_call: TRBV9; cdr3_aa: ATGVGSTGELF
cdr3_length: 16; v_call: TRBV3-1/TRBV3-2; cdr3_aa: ASSHYYPGLAGGDTQY
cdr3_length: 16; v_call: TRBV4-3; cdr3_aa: ASSQVAIASGVHYEQY
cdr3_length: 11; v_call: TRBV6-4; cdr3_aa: ASSEARNTEAF
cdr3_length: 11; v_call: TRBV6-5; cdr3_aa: ASSRGQGDEQY
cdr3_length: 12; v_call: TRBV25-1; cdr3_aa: ASREQGAGSPLH
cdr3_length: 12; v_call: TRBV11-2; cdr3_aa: ASSPNRDSYEQY
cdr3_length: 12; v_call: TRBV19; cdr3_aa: ASSMAGGAYEQY
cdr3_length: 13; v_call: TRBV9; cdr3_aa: ASSVEAGHNQPQH
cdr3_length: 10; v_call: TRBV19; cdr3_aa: ASQQLPYGYT
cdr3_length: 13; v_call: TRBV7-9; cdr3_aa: ASVTGTSGNNEQF
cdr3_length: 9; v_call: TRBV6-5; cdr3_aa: ASSLGSGYT
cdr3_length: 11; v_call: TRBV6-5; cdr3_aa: ASKARMGQPQH
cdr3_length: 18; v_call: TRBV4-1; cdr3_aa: ASSQDRLAGALPPTDTQY
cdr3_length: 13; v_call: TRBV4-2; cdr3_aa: ASSHAGGDTDTQY
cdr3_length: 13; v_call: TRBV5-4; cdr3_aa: ASSVSGGIQETQY
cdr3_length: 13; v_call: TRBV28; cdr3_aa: ASSSGTSGGETQY
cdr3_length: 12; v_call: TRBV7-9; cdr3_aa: ASKGAARGNTIY
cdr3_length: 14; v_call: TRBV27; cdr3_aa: ASSTKGSGYNQPQH
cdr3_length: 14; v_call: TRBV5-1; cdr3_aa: ASSPGTGGIDYGYT
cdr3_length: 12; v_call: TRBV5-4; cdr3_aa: ASSTTSGANVLT
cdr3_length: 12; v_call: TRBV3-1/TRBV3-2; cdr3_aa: ASSPGQGDYGYT
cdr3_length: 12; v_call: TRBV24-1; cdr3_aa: ATSDPDRFYGYT
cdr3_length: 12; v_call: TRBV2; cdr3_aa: ATGQGRNTGELF
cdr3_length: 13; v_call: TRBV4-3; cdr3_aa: ASSQDARSNYGYT
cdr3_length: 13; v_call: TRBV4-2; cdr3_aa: ASSKLAGNTGELF
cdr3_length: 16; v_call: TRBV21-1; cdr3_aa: ASSKGLPGESSNQPQH
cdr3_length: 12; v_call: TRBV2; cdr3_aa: ASASGTSQNEQF
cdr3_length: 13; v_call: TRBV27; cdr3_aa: ASRPGWGDGQPQH
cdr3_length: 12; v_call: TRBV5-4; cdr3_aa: ASSFPGRGNEQF
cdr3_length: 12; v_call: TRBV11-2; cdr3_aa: ASSLGWGAGELF
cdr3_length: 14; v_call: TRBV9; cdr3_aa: ASSVGGRPTSDTQY
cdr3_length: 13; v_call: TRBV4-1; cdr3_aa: ASSQAGTASPEAF
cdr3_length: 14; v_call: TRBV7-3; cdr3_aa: ASSLGSPSGGYEQY
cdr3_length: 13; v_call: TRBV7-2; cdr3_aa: ASSLGGGVTDTQY
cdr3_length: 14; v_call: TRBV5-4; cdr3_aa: ASSKGGSGILDEQF
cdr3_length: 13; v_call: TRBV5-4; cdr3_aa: ASSLKGSSSYEQY
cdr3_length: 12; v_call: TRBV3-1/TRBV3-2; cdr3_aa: ASSPQLLGYEQY
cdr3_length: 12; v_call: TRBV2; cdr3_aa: ASSRLQVLSGYT
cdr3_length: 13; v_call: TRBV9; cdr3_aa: ASSLGLLPNNEQF
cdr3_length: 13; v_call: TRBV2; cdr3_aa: ASQPGGKNTGELF
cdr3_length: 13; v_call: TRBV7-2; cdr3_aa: ASSLRDRVSGELF
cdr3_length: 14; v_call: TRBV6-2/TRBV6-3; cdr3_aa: ASSYRTSRDTGELF
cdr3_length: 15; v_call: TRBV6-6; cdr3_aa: ASSRPPGVENTGELF
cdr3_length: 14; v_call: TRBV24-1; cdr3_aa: ATSDSGTPDTGELF
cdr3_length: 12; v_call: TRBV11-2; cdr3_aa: ASSALTSGNTIY